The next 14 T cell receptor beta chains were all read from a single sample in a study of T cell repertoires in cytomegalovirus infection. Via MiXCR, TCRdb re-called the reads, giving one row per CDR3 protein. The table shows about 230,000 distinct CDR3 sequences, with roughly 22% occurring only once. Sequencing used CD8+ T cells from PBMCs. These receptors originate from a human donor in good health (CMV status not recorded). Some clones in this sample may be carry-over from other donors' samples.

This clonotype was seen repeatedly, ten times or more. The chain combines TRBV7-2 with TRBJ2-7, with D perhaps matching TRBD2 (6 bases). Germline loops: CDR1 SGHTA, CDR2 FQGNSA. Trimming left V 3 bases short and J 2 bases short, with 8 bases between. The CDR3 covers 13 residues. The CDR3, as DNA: TGTGCCAGCAGCTTGCGGGAACCCTACGAGCAGTACTTC. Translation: CASSLREPYEQYF.

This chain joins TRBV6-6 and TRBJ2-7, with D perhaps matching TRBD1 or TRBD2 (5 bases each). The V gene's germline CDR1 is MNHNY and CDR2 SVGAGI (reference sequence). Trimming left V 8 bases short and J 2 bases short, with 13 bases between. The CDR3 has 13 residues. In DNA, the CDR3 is TGTGCCAGCGAGGGGACGGAGGCCTACGAGCAGTACTTC. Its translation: CASEGTEAYEQYF.

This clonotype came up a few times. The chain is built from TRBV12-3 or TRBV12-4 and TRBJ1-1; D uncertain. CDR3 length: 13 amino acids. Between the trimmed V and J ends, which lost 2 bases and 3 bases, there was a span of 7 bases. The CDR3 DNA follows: TGTGCCAGCAGTTTATCGCAGTACACTGAAGCTTTCTTT. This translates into CASSLSQYTEAFF.

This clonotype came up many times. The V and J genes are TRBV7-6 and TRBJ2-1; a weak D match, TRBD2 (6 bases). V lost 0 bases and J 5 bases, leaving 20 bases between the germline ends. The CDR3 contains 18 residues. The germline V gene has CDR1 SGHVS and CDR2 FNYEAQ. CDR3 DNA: TGTGCCAGCAGCTTAGCGAATCCTAGCGCGTCGTTGGACAATGAGCAGTTCTTC. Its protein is CASSLANPSASLDNEQFF.

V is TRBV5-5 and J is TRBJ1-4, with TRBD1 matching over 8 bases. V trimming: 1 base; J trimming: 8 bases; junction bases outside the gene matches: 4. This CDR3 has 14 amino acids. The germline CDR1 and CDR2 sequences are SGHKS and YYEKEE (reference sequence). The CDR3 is CASSLRTGSEKLFF. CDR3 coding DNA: TGTGCCAGCAGCTTGCGGACAGGGAGCGAAAAACTGTTTTTT.

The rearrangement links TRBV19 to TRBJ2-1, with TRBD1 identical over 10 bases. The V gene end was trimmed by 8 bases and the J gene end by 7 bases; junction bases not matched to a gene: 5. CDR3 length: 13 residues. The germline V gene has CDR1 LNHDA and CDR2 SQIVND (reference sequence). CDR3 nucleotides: TGTGCCAGTGAGGACAGGGGGACGAATGAGCAGTTCTTC. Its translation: CASEDRGTNEQFF.

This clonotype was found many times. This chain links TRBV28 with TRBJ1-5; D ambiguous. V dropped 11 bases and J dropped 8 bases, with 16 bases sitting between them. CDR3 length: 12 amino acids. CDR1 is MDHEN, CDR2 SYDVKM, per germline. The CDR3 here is CAHAGRLEPQHF. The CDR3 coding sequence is TGTGCCCACGCGGGGAGGCTAGAGCCCCAGCATTTT.

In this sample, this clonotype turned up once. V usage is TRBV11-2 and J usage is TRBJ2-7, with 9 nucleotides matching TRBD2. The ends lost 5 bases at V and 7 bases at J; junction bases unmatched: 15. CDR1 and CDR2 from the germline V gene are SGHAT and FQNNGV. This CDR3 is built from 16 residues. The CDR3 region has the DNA TGTGCCAGCAGCCCGGGAGGCGCGGGGGGGCCAAGGGAGCAGTACTTC. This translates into CASSPGGAGGPREQYF.

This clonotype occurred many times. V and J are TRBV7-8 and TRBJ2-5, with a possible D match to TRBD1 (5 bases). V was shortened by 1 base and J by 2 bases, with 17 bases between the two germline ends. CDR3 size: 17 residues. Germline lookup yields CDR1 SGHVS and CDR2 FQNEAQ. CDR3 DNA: TGTGCCAGCAGCTTAGAGGCTTACAGGCGTTTACAAGAGACCCAGTACTTC. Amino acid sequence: CASSLEAYRRLQETQYF.

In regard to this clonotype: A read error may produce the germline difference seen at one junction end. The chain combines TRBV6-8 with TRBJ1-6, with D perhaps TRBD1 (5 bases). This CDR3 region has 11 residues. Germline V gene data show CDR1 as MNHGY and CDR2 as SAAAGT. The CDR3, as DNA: TGTGCCAGCAGTTCCGGGGGACGGTTCGACTTT. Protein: CASSSGGRFDF.

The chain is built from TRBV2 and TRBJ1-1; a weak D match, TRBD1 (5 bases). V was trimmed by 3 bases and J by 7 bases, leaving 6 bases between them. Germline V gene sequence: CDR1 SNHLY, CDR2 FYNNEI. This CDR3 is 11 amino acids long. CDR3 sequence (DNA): TGTGCCAGCAGTGAGCAGGGTGAAGCTTTCTTT. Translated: CASSEQGEAFF.

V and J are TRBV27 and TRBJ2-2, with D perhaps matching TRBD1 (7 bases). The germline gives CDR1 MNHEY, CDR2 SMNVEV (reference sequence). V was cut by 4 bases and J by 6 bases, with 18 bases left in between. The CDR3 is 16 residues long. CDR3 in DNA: TGTGCCAGCAGTTCTCGTCAGGGGGAGGAGGCCGGGGAGCTGTTTTTT. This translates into CASSSRQGEEAGELFF.

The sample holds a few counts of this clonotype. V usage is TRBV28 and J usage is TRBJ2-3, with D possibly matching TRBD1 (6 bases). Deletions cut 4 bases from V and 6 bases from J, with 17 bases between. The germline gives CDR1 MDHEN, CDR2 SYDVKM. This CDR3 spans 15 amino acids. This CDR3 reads CASSSYRDGPDTQYF. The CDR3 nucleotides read TGTGCCAGCAGTTCCTACAGGGACGGACCGGATACGCAGTATTTT.

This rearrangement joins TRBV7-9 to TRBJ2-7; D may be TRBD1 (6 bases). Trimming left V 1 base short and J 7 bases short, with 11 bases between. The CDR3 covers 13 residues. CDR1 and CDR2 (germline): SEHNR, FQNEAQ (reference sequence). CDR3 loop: CASSLDGGREQYF. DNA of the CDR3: TGTGCCAGCAGCTTAGATGGGGGCCGGGAGCAGTACTTC.